A single sample gave rise to the 9 T cell receptor beta chains below, sequenced in a study of T cells in Graves' hyperthyroidism and ophthalmopathy. Amplification of TCR beta CDR3 regions used RNA as the template. An initial round of RT-PCR targeting the TCR CDR3 relied on the HTBI primer set. MiXCR, run by TCRdb on the multiplex PCR reads, gives a single entry per CDR3 protein. The sample carries about 350,000 distinct CDR3 sequences, approximately 13% recorded once. Input material: blood. The source of these receptors is a woman aged 40 to 50 with Graves' ophthalmopathy.

The chain has TRBV30 and TRBJ2-2, with D unresolved. The length of the CDR3 is 12 residues. V was clipped by 1 base and J by 8 bases, with 8 bases between them. Germline V CDR1 and CDR2: GTSNPN, SVGIG (reference sequence). CDR3 protein: CAWSGGGGELFF. The DNA of the CDR3 is TGTGCCTGGAGTGGAGGTGGGGGGGAGCTGTTTTTT.

The genes are TRBV12-5 and TRBJ2-7, with D hard to call. V lost 0 bases, J lost 2 bases, and 2 bases lay in between. CDR1 LGHNT and CDR2 FRNRAP come from the germline V gene. This CDR3 is built from 12 residues. The CDR3 sequence: CASGLVAYEQYF. The DNA of the CDR3 is TGTGCTAGTGGTTTGGTGGCCTACGAGCAGTACTTC.

This clonotype came up many times. The rearrangement links TRBV27 to TRBJ2-5; 7 bases fit TRBD2. Per germline, CDR1 MNHEY and CDR2 SMNVEV (reference sequence). The CDR3 has 15 residues. The ends lost 1 base at V and 5 bases at J; junction bases unmatched: 7. The CDR3: CASSLWTGGGETQYF. Written as DNA, the CDR3 is TGTGCCAGCAGTTTATGGACGGGGGGTGGGGAGACCCAGTACTTC.

This chain connects TRBV19 to TRBJ1-6, with D unclear. The V end lost 3 bases, the J end lost 2 bases, and 11 bases lay between the germline ends. The CDR3 covers 16 residues. Per the germline V gene, CDR1 is LNHDA and CDR2 is SQIVND (reference sequence). CDR3: CASSMRNHTYNSPLHF. The DNA for the CDR3 is TGTGCCAGTAGTATGAGGAACCATACCTATAATTCACCCCTCCACTTT.

In this sample, this clonotype turned up many times. The chain joins TRBV6-1 to TRBJ2-7; no definite D call. Trimming shortened V by 5 bases and J by 2 bases, and 22 bases separated the two germline ends. This CDR3 comprises 17 residues. Germline CDR1 reads MNHNS; CDR2 reads SASEGT. The chain's CDR3 is CASSSRYGGKTTYEQYF. Written as DNA, the CDR3 is TGTGCCAGCAGTTCGCGTTACGGTGGGAAGACAACCTACGAGCAGTACTTC.

In its sample, this clonotype was seen many times. The chain recombines TRBV5-1 with TRBJ1-1; the D is unclear. CDR1 is SGHRS and CDR2 is YFSETQ in the germline V gene. The CDR3 has 15 residues. V was pared by 0 bases and J by 8 bases, with 17 bases between. The CDR3 DNA sequence: TGCGCCAGCAGCTTGGCGAGTAGAGCTGTGACCGAAGCTTTCTTT. Protein product: CASSLASRAVTEAFF.

The V call is TRBV4-1, the J call TRBJ1-3; D possibly corresponds to TRBD1 (6 bases). Per germline, CDR1 MGHRA and CDR2 YSYEKL. V was clipped by 3 bases and J by 0 bases, with 21 bases between them. The CDR3 runs 19 residues. CDR3 protein: CASSQRGSSQGRSGNTIYF. The CDR3 nucleotides are TGCGCCAGCAGCCAGCGGGGCTCGTCACAGGGCCGCTCTGGAAACACCATATATTTT.

This clonotype was counted many times. The chain couples TRBV6-1 to TRBJ1-5; the match to TRBD1 covers 11 bases. Germline V gene lookup returns CDR1 MNHNS and CDR2 SASEGT. V lost 8 bases to trimming and J lost 0 bases; unmatched junction nucleotides: 12. This CDR3 is 18 amino acids long. This chain's CDR3 is CASGTRDRGRDSNQPQHF. CDR3 nucleotide sequence: TGTGCCAGCGGAACCCGGGACAGGGGGAGAGATAGCAATCAGCCCCAGCATTTT.

The table lists this clonotype with many counts. The chain is built from TRBV6-1 and TRBJ2-5, with a tentative D call TRBD2 (5 bases). CDR1 and CDR2 from the germline V gene are MNHNS and SASEGT. With 9 bases removed from V and 3 bases from J, the gap between germline ends came to 14 bases. The CDR3 extends over 13 amino acids. The CDR3 DNA sequence: TGTGCCAGTCGTGTACGGGAAGAAGAGACCCAGTACTTC. Translation gives CASRVREEETQYF.